The TCR beta chain described here comes from a study of T cell changes during pregnancy in multiple sclerosis. CDR3 length equals 15 residues. The ends lost 5 bases at V and 2 bases at J; junction bases unmatched: 5. CDR1 SGHTS and CDR2 YDEGEE come from the germline V gene. Sequencing was performed with immunoSEQ multiplex PCR; in TCRdb, only in-frame clones are kept and a portion is missing. The repertoire holds around 30,000 clones, with around 94% as singletons. V is TRBV5-8 and J is TRBJ2-1; 9 bases fit TRBD2. The origin of this receptor is a female donor with multiple sclerosis, enrolled in a pregnancy study. Sequences were derived from CD8+ T cells from peripheral blood mononuclear cells, sampled before pregnancy. The CDR3 DNA reads as TGTGCCAGCAGTTTAGCGGGAGCACCCTACAATGAGCAGTTCTTC. As protein: CASSLAGAPYNEQFF.